The sequence of this T cell receptor beta chain was determined in a study of cytomegalovirus exposure and HLA in healthy donors. The CDR3 loop spans 14 amino acids. Trimming removed 1 base at V and 7 bases at J, with 8 bases between. Germline V gene lookup returns CDR1 SGHTA and CDR2 FQGNSA. The primer mix had 60 Vbeta and 13 Jbeta primers. The protocol was immunoSEQ multiplex PCR, while the TCRdb copy is restricted to in-frame clones and leaves out a portion. There are about 110,000 clones in the sample; 70% to 80% occur only once, and about 3.1% lies in the top ten. The specimen was PBMCs. The chain combines TRBV7-2 with TRBJ1-6; D possibly corresponds to TRBD1 (5 bases). This clonotype was sampled from a woman between 40 and 50 years old in good health and CMV-seronegative. The CDR3 region is CASSLVSGNSPLHF. Here the CDR3 DNA reads TGTGCCAGCAGCTTAGTGTCAGGGAATTCACCCCTCCACTTT. The full variable domain, with the rest looked up from reference TRBV7-2 and TRBJ1-6, is GAGVSQSPSNKVTEKGKDVELRCDPISGHTALYWYRQSLGQGLEFLIYFQGNSAPDKSGLPSDRFSAERTGGSVSTLTIQRTQQEDSAVYLCASSLVSGNSPLHFGNGTRLTVT.